This note documents a single T cell receptor (beta chain) sequence. Antigen unknown. The record originates from a study of radiotherapy plus CTLA-4 blockade in lung cancer. Points from the study as a whole: Per reports, early blood T cell clone dynamics, plus interferon-beta, forecast response most strongly. Tumor-origin TCR clones grew in blood after radiotherapy plus ipilimumab.

The CDR3 has 17 residues. Germline CDR1 SGHVS, CDR2 FNYEAQ. V lost 1 base and J 2 bases, leaving 17 bases between the germline ends. TCRdb keeps only in-frame clones here, not all; method: immunoSEQ multiplex PCR. The repertoire holds 95,000 to 150,000 clones, with approximately 90% as singletons. The V call is TRBV7-6, the J call TRBJ1-2; weak D call: TRBD1 (5 bases). The source of this sequence is a human donor with non-small cell lung cancer that progressed on radiotherapy plus ipilimumab. This specimen consisted of peripheral blood, obtained from a patient treated with radiotherapy plus ipilimumab. In DNA, the CDR3 is TGTGCCAGCAGCTTAGTTCGTTCGGGGCAGGGAAACTATGGCTACACCTTC. As protein: CASSLVRSGQGNYGYTF. The full variable domain, completed using reference TRBV7-6 and TRBJ1-2, is GAGVSQSPRYKVTKRGQDVALRCDPISGHVSLYWYRQALGQGPEFLTYFNYEAQQDKSGLPNDRFSAERPEGSISTLTIQRTEQRDSAMYRCASSLVRSGQGNYGYTFGSGTRLTVV.